A single sample gave rise to the 9 T cell receptor beta chains below, sequenced in a study of regulatory and conventional T cells in RAG deficiency (TCRdb year 2017). The method behind the library was the immunoSEQ multiplex PCR assay. TCRdb obtained this table from immuneACCESS and retained in-frame rearrangements with V and J assigned. These tables miss some clones; where compared with another copy, unresolved V genes account for less than half of the shortfall, and the remainder is unexplained. The sample profile shows around 33,000 clones; 80% to 90% of them were found once. The top ten clonotypes cover roughly 5.4% of the sample. The same sample was also used in a study of regulatory T cells. That second report states: In the multiplex PCR, 52 forward TRBV primers and 13 reverse TRBJ primers were used, and assay-based and computational corrections were applied for amplification bias.

The sample was CD8+ T cells sorted from blood. Receptors originate from a human donor in good health.

There are a few counts of this clone. The chain joins TRBV6-5 to TRBJ2-2; 7 bases are a match to TRBD2. CDR3 length: 15 residues. V was clipped by 2 bases and J by 4 bases; unmatched bases: 4. The germline V gene encodes CDR1 MNHEY and CDR2 SVGAGI. The CDR3 protein is CASSYQGGVTGELFF. The DNA of the CDR3 is TGTGCCAGCAGTTACCAGGGAGGGGTCACCGGGGAGCTGTTTTTT.

The chain has TRBV5-6 and TRBJ2-5; 7 bases line up with TRBD1. The CDR3 loop spans 14 amino acids. V shed 4 bases, J shed 3 bases, and the junction held 6 bases outside the gene matches. Germline V gene lookup returns CDR1 SGHDT and CDR2 YYEEEE. The CDR3 DNA reads TGTGCCAGCAGCCGAGGGGGACAGAAAGAGACCCAGTACTTC. Protein: CASSRGGQKETQYF.

The genes are TRBV14 and TRBJ2-1, with D uncertain. Deletions cut 7 bases from V and 3 bases from J, with 10 bases between. This CDR3 has 13 amino acids. Germline V gene sequence: CDR1 SGHDN, CDR2 FVKESK. The CDR3 reads CASNRNSYNEQFF. As DNA, the CDR3 is TGTGCCAGCAATCGCAACAGCTACAATGAGCAGTTCTTC.

In its sample, this clone was seen once. The chain carries TRBV15 and TRBJ2-3; weak D call: TRBD2 (6 bases). V lost 3 bases, J lost 2 bases, and 9 bases lay in between. The CDR3 contains 14 residues. Germline V gives CDR1 LNHNV, CDR2 YYDKDF (reference sequence). The CDR3 DNA follows: TGTGCCACCAGCAGGGGGACTTCCACAGATACGCAGTATTTT. Protein product: CATSRGTSTDTQYF. Supplemented by reference TRBV15 and TRBJ2-3, the full variable domain reads DAMVIQNPRYQVTQFGKPVTLSCSQTLNHNVMYWYQQKSSQAPKLLFHYYDKDFNNEADTPDNFQSRRPNTSFCFLDIRSPGLGDTAMYLCATSRGTSTDTQYFGPGTRLTVL.

The genes are TRBV7-8 and TRBJ2-1, with a tentative D call TRBD1 (5 bases). The CDR3 length is 12 residues. Per germline, CDR1 SGHVS and CDR2 FQNEAQ. The V end was cut by 3 bases, the J end by 7 bases, with 7 bases between. The CDR3 sequence is CASSLGRNEQFF. The CDR3 coding sequence is TGTGCCAGCAGCTTGGGGCGGAATGAGCAGTTCTTC.

This clone occurred once. The chain has TRBV6-5 and TRBJ2-5, with a tentative D call TRBD2 (5 bases). The germline V and J ends were trimmed by 0 bases and 5 bases, with 13 bases remaining between them. Per germline, CDR1 MNHEY and CDR2 SVGAGI. CDR3 length: 15 residues. For the CDR3, the DNA is TGTGCCAGCAGTTACTCTGCTAGTGCGGGCGAGACCCAGTACTTC. It codes for CASSYSASAGETQYF.

V and J are TRBV6-1 and TRBJ2-1; D possibly uses TRBD1 or TRBD2 (5 bases each). Germline V gene sequence: CDR1 MNHNS, CDR2 SASEGT. This CDR3 has 14 amino acids. V lost 8 bases and J 4 bases, leaving 15 bases between the germline ends. CDR3 DNA: TGTGCCAGCGGGGCGGGTTTAGGTTACAATGAGCAGTTCTTC. Translated: CASGAGLGYNEQFF.

The chain has TRBV4-1 and TRBJ2-1; 8 bases map to TRBD2. From germline, CDR1 is MGHRA and CDR2 YSYEKL. V trimming: 0 bases; J trimming: 4 bases; junction bases outside the gene matches: 8. The CDR3 has 17 amino acids. CDR3 region: CASSQDPAGVLYNEQFF. In DNA form, the CDR3 reads TGCGCCAGCAGCCAAGATCCAGCGGGAGTTTTATACAATGAGCAGTTCTTC.

The table lists this clone with a few counts. The V call is TRBV6-5, the J call TRBJ1-5; 9 nucleotides match TRBD1. Germline loops: CDR1 MNHEY, CDR2 SVGAGI. The CDR3 length is 14 residues. The V segment lost 5 bases and the J segment 6 bases; nucleotides outside the gene matches: 5. CDR3 sequence (DNA): TGTGCCAGCAGTCCCGGGACAGGGCTTCAGCCCCAGCATTTT. Encoded protein: CASSPGTGLQPQHF.